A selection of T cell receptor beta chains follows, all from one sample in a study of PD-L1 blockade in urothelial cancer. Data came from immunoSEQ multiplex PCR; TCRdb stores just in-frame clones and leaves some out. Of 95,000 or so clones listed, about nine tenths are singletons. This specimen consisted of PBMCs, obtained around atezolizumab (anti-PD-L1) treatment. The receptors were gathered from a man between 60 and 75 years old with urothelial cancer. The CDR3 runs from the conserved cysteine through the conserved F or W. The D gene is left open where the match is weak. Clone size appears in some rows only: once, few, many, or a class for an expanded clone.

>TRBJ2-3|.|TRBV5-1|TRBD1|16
TGCGCCAGCAGCCCGGGACAGATAGCTAGCACAGATACGCAGTATTTT
CASSPGQIASTDTQYF
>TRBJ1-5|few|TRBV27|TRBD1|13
TGTGCCAGCAGACCTCAGGGGGCCCAGCCCCAGCATTTT
CASRPQGAQPQHF
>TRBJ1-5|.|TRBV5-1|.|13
TGCGCCAGCAGTCACAGTCCGCTACAGCCCCAGCATTTT
CASSHSPLQPQHF
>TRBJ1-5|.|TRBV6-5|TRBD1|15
TGTGCCAGCGGCCGACAGGGGCGAGACAATCAGCCCCAGCATTTT
CASGRQGRDNQPQHF
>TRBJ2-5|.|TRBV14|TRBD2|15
TGTGCCAGCAGCCAACGGCGGGGGGCAGGGGAGACCCAGTACTTC
CASSQRRGAGETQYF
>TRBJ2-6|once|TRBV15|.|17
TGTGCCACCAGCAGAGACCCCACCCGGGTGGGGGCCAACGTCCTGACTTTC
CATSRDPTRVGANVLTF
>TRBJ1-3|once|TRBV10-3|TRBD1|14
TGTGCCATCAAGTCGACCGGGACAGGGGCCTCCGAGGATTTT
CAIKSTGTGASEDF
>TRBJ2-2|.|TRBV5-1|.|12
TGCGCCAGCAGCCCGGACACCGGGGAGCTGTTTTTT
CASSPDTGELFF
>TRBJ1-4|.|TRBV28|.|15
TGTGCCAGCATCGTGGCGACAGCTGGGAATGAAAAACTGTTTTTT
CASIVATAGNEKLFF
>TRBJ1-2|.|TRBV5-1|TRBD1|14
TGCGCCAGCAGCTTGGGGACAGGGAGAGGTGGCTACACCTTC
CASSLGTGRGGYTF
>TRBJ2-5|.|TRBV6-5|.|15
TGTGCCAGCAGTAGAGCCAGGGGTAATGCGGAGACCCAGTACTTC
CASSRARGNAETQYF
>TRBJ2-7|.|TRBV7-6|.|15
TGTGCCAGTCAGCTCTCCGGGACTCTCCCGGAGGAGCAGTACTTC
CASQLSGTLPEEQYF
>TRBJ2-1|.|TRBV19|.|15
TGTGCCAGTAGTAACTCCAAGGGGTCTTACAATGAGCAGTTCTTC
CASSNSKGSYNEQFF
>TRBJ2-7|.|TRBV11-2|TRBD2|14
TGTGCCAGCGCAAGGGGGAGCGGGGGTTACGAGCAGTACTTC
CASARGSGGYEQYF
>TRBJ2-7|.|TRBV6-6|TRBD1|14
TGTGCCAGCATCTCCGGGACAGACTGGCCCGAGCAGTACTTC
CASISGTDWPEQYF
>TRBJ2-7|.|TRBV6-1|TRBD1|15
TGTGCCAGCACCTTCCGGGACAGGGGAACCTACGAGCAGTACTTC
CASTFRDRGTYEQYF